The 14 T cell receptor beta chains in this list originate from one sample, sequenced in a study of blood T cell repertoires in COVID-19. Sequenced by immunoSEQ multiplex PCR; TCRdb stores in-frame clones only, minus some. Of about 260,000 clones listed, about 89% are singletons. Sequenced sample: peripheral blood. The origin of the receptors is a woman aged 50 to 65 with acute or convalescent COVID-19.

This chain joins TRBV9 and TRBJ1-5; D possibly corresponds to TRBD1 (6 bases). Germline V gives CDR1 SGDLS, CDR2 YYNGEE. The ends were cut back, 3 bases at V and 6 bases at J, with 10 bases in the middle. The CDR3 is made up of 13 amino acids. CDR3 coding DNA: TGTGCCAGCAGCGAGGGGGTTGGTCAGCCCCAGCATTTT. Protein product: CASSEGVGQPQHF.

The chain links TRBV7-2 to TRBJ1-3, with D perhaps TRBD1 (5 bases). Trimming removed 3 bases from V and 9 bases from J, with 15 bases in between. Germline V gene data show CDR1 as SGHTA and CDR2 as FQGNSA. The CDR3 contains 14 residues. The CDR3 nucleotides read TGTGCCAGCAGCTTCCAACAGGAGAGTCGCACCATATATTTT. This sequence encodes CASSFQQESRTIYF.

Regarding this clone: The same CDR3 arises from other DNA sequences in this sample as well. The J gene is TRBJ1-1, the V gene TRBV7-2, with TRBD1 as a possible D gene (6 bases). The CDR3 spans 14 residues. Trimming cost V 1 base and J 1 base, with 7 bases left between them. The germline gives CDR1 SGHTA, CDR2 FQGNSA. CDR3 amino acids: CASSLVTGNTEAFF. The CDR3 DNA follows: TGTGCCAGCAGCTTAGTGACAGGGAACACTGAAGCTTTCTTT.

This clone was seen just once. The chain recombines TRBV13 with TRBJ1-1; no firm D call. Deletions cut 4 bases from V and 8 bases from J, with 14 bases between. The length of the CDR3 is 13 residues. Germline-derived CDR1 and CDR2 are PRHDT and FYEKMQ (reference sequence). The CDR3 protein is CASSSDWGGEAFF. CDR3 bases: TGTGCCAGCAGCTCCGATTGGGGAGGAGAAGCTTTCTTT.

The chain is built from TRBV5-4 and TRBJ2-7, with D unclear. The CDR3 spans 15 residues. Trimming stripped 4 bases from V and 2 bases from J, with 16 bases between. CDR1 and CDR2 from the germline V gene are SGHNT and YYREEE (reference sequence). The CDR3 bases are TGTGCCAGCAGCCCGCCTGACACCTCTCCCTACGAGCAGTACTTC. This codes for CASSPPDTSPYEQYF.

The chain employs TRBV27 and TRBJ2-5; no reliable D call. CDR1 MNHEY and CDR2 SMNVEV come from the germline V gene (reference sequence). V lost 1 base and J 5 bases, leaving 11 bases between the germline ends. The CDR3 is 14 amino acids. The CDR3 DNA reads TGTGCCAGCAGTTTATTTCCCAGTGTGGAGACCCAGTACTTC. It translates to CASSLFPSVETQYF.

V is TRBV6-5 and J is TRBJ2-7; 7 bases agree with TRBD1. CDR1 MNHEY and CDR2 SVGAGI come from the germline V gene. After removal of 5 bases from V and 0 bases from J, the junction contained 4 bases not matched to a gene. The length of the CDR3 is 14 residues. CDR3 in amino acids: CASSRQGLSYEQYF. CDR3 nucleotide sequence: TGTGCCAGCAGTCGACAGGGCCTCTCCTACGAGCAGTACTTC.

CDR3 DNA: TGTGCCAGCAGCTTAGTGGGCGACGAGCAGTACTTC. It specifies CASSLVGDEQYF. The chain combines TRBV7-2 with TRBJ2-7; no definite D call. V dropped 1 base and J dropped 5 bases, with 6 bases sitting between them. CDR3 length: 12 amino acids. Germline V gives CDR1 SGHTA, CDR2 FQGNSA.

As regards this clone: This same CDR3 is encoded by further DNA sequences in the sample. The chain joins TRBV30 to TRBJ1-5; TRBD1 is a possible D gene (6 bases). The germline V gene has CDR1 GTSNPN and CDR2 SVGIG (reference sequence). CDR3 length equals 13 residues. V was clipped by 0 bases and J by 4 bases, with 7 bases between them. The CDR3 nucleotides read TGTGCCTGGAGTGTAAGGGGGAATCAGCCCCAGCATTTT. It yields the protein CAWSVRGNQPQHF.

This chain joins TRBV12-3 or TRBV12-4 and TRBJ1-1, with D possibly TRBD1 on 6 matching bases. Trimming removed 4 bases from V and 5 bases from J, with 11 bases in between. The CDR3 totals 13 residues. The CDR3 DNA is TGTGCCAGCAGTTCAGGGGAAGAAACTGAAGCTTTCTTT. It translates to CASSSGEETEAFF.

This clone was recorded once. The chain links TRBV10-3 to TRBJ1-4, with TRBD1 matching over 8 bases. CDR3 size: 15 residues. Germline CDR1 reads ENHRY; CDR2 reads SYGVKD. Trimming removed 6 bases from V and 2 bases from J; junction bases left unmatched: 5. The CDR3, as DNA: TGTGCCATCAGCGACAGGGGAGGCACTAATGAAAAACTGTTTTTT. It is translated as CAISDRGGTNEKLFF.

The V gene is TRBV18, the J gene TRBJ1-5; TRBD1 aligns across 7 bases. The CDR3 spans 16 residues. Per the germline V gene, CDR1 is KGHSH and CDR2 is LQKENI. J lost 4 bases, V lost 0 bases, and 6 bases had no gene match. The CDR3 DNA reads as TGTGCCAGCTCACCACCCTCGACAGGGATTAATCAGCCCCAGCATTTT. Residues: CASSPPSTGINQPQHF.

The count of this clone is one. The chain has TRBV19 and TRBJ1-2, with no clear D. CDR3 length: 13 amino acids. Germline V lookup: CDR1 LNHDA, CDR2 SQIVND (reference sequence). The germline V and J ends were trimmed by 6 bases and 4 bases, with 12 bases remaining between them. The CDR3 DNA sequence: TGTGCCAGTAGCCTAGACCTTGGCTATGGCTACACCTTC. Its translation is CASSLDLGYGYTF.

The CDR3 here is CASSLPGGNTEAFF. For the CDR3, the DNA is TGTGCCAGCAGCCTACCAGGGGGGAACACTGAAGCTTTCTTT. The V call is TRBV6-5, the J call TRBJ1-1, with 7 nucleotides matching TRBD1. Per germline, CDR1 MNHEY and CDR2 SVGAGI. The J segment lost 1 base and the V segment lost 6 bases, leaving 5 bases of the junction unmatched. The CDR3 loop spans 14 amino acids.